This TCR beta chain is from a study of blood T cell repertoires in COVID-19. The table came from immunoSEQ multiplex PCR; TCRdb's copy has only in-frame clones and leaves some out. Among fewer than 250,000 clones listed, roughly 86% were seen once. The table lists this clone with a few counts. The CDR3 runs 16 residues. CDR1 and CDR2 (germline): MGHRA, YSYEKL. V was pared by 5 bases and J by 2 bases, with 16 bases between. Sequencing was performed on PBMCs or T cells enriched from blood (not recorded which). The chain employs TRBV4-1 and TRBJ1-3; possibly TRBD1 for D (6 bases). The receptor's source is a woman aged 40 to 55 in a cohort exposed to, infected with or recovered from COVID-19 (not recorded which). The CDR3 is CASSSTGRTAGNTIYF. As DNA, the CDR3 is TGCGCCAGCAGCTCCACAGGACGGACAGCTGGAAACACCATATATTTT.